This note documents a single T cell receptor (beta chain) sequence. Study processing details: The authors estimated nucleated cell counts from reference gene primer amplification. The repertoire was sequenced with immunoSEQ multiplex PCR; TCRdb's copy has only in-frame clones and lacks some. Clone size and V and J calls were adopted from that table, with D and trimming inferred from the DNA. The sample shows about 240,000 clones, over 65% of them seen only once. The record originates from a study of blood T cell repertoires in COVID-19. Study context: Samples representing acute and convalescent COVID-19 were sourced from the United States, Italy and Spain. PBMCs, B-cell-depleted T cells, or T cells provided the cDNA or gDNA that made up the material.

V lost 2 bases to trimming and J lost 6 bases; unmatched junction nucleotides: 3. CDR1 is KGHDR and CDR2 is SFDVKD in the germline V gene. The CDR3 is 14 residues long. This TCR derives from a woman older than 75 with acute or convalescent COVID-19. The chain couples TRBV24-1 to TRBJ2-1; 7 bases are a match to TRBD2. The source material was peripheral blood. The CDR3 nucleotides are TGTGCCACCAGTGATTCGGGGGGACCCAATGAGCAGTTCTTC. Translated: CATSDSGGPNEQFF.